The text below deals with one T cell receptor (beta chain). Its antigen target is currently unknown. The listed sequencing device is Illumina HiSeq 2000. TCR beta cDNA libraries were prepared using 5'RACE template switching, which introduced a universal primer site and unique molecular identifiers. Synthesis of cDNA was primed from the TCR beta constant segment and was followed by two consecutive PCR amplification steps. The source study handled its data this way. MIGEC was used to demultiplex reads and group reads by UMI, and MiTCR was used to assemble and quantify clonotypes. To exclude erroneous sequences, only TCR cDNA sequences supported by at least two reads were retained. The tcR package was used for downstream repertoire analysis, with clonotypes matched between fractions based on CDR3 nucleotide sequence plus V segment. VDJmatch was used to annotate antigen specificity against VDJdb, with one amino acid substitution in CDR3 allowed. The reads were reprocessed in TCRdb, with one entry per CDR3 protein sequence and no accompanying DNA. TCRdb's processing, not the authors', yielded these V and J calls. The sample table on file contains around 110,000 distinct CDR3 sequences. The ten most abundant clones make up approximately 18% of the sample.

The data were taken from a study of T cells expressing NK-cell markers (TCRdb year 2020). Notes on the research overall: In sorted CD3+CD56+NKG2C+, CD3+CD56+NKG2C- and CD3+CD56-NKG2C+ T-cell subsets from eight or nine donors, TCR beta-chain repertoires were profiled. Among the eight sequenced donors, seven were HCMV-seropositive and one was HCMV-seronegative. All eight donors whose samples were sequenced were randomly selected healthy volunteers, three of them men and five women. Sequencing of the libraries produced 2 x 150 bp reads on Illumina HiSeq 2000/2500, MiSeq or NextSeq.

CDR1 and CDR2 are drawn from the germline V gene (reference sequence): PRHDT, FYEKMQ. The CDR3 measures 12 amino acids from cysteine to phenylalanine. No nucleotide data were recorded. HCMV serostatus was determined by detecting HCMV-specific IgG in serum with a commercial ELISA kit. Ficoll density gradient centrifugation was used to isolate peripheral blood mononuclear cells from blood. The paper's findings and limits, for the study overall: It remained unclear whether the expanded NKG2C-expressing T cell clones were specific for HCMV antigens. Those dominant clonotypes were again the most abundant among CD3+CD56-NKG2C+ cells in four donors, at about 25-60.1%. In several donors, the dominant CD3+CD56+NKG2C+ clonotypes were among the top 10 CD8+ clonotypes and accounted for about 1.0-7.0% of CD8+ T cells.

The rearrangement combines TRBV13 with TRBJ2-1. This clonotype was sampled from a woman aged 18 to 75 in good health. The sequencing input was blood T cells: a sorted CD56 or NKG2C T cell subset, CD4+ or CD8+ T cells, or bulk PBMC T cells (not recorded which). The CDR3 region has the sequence CASSLRANEQFF.